These 5 T cell receptor beta chains were sequenced from one sample in a study of OX40 agonist ivuxolimab in advanced cancers. Some clones are missing from TCRdb's copy, which holds only in-frame ones; the method was immunoSEQ multiplex PCR. The sample shows approximately 90,000 clones, about 89% of them seen only once. The sequenced sample was CD4+ or CD8+ T cells sorted from blood, obtained in a trial of the OX40 agonist ivuxolimab. Source of these receptors: an adult with an advanced solid tumor such as melanoma, head and neck, liver or kidney cancer.

V is TRBV5-1 and J is TRBJ2-3; TRBD2 matches 12 bases. The CDR3 spans 14 residues. With 6 bases clipped from V and 5 bases from J, the junction kept 4 bases outside the gene matches. CDR1 SGHRS and CDR2 YFSETQ come from the germline V gene. CDR3 residues: CASNRGLAGDTQYF. CDR3 bases: TGCGCCAGCAACCGGGGACTAGCGGGAGATACGCAGTATTTT.

The chain recombines TRBV5-5 with TRBJ2-7, with no clear D. The CDR3 is 11 amino acids. The V and J ends lost 4 bases and 0 bases respectively, with 2 bases between them. CDR1 and CDR2 from the germline V gene are SGHKS and YYEKEE (reference sequence). The CDR3 reads CASSHSYEQYF. CDR3 bases: TGTGCCAGCAGCCACTCCTACGAGCAGTACTTC.

V is TRBV18 and J is TRBJ2-7, with D perhaps matching TRBD2 (5 bases). There are 16 residues in the CDR3. Trimming shortened V by 0 bases and J by 2 bases, and 14 bases separated the two germline ends. Germline-derived CDR1 and CDR2 are KGHSH and LQKENI. The CDR3 protein is CASSPPNLAQTYEQYF. The DNA of the CDR3 is TGTGCCAGCTCACCACCGAATCTAGCACAGACCTACGAGCAGTACTTC.

The V and J genes are TRBV29-1 and TRBJ1-1; weak D call: TRBD1 (5 bases). The CDR3 is made up of 13 amino acids. V was pared by 4 bases and J by 5 bases, with 14 bases between. Germline V lookup: CDR1 SQVTM, CDR2 ANQGSEA. The CDR3 sequence: CSVVGRAVTEAFF. In DNA, the CDR3 is TGCAGCGTTGTCGGCAGGGCGGTGACTGAAGCTTTCTTT.

This chain connects TRBV13 to TRBJ1-3; D possibly corresponds to TRBD1 (6 bases). Germline values: CDR1 PRHDT, CDR2 FYEKMQ (reference sequence). V lost 3 bases to trimming and J lost 2 bases, with 8 bases between them. The CDR3 sequence is 14 residues long. The CDR3 reads CASSFQGPGNTIYF. CDR3 in DNA: TGTGCCAGCAGCTTCCAGGGGCCTGGAAACACCATATATTTT.